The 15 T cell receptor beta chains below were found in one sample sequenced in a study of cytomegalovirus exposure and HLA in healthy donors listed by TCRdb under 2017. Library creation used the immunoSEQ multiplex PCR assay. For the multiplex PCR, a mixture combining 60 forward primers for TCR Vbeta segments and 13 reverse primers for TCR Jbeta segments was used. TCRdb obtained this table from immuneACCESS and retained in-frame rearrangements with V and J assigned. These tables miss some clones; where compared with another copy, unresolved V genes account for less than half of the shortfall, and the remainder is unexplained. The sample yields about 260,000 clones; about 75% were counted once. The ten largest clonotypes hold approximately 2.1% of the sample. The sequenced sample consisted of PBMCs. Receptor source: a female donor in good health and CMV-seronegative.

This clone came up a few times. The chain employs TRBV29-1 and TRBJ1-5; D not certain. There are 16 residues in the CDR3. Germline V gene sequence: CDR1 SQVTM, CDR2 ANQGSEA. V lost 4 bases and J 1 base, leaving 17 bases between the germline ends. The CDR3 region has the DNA TGCAGCGTTGGTTCTGCCCCAGTGAGGAGCAATCAGCCCCAGCATTTT. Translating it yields CSVGSAPVRSNQPQHF.

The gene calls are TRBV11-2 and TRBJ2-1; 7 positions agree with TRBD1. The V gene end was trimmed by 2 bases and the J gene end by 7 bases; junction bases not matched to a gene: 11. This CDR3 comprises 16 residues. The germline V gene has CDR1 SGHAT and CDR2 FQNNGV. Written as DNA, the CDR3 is TGTGCCAGCAGCTTACAAGGGACAGCTACCTGGAATGAGCAGTTCTTC. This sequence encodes CASSLQGTATWNEQFF.

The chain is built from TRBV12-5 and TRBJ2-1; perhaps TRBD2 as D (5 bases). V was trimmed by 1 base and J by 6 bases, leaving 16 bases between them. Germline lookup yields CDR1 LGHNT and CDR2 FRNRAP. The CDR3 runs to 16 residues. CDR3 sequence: CASGLDTGRLLNEQFF. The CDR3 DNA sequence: TGTGCTAGTGGTTTGGATACGGGCCGACTACTCAATGAGCAGTTCTTC.

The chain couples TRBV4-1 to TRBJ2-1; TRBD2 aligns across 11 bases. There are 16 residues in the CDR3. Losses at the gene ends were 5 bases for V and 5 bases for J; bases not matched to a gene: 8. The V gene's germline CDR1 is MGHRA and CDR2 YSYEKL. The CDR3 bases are TGCGCCAGCAGCGTTCGGACTAGCGGGCTTGACAATGAGCAGTTCTTC. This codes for CASSVRTSGLDNEQFF.

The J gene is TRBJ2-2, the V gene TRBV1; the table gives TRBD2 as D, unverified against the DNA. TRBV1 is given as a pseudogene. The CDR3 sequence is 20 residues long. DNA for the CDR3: TGCACCAGCAGCCACAAAGGGAGGGGGGGCGGCCAGCCGAACACCGGGGAGCTGTTTTTT. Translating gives CTSSHKGRGGGQPNTGELFF.

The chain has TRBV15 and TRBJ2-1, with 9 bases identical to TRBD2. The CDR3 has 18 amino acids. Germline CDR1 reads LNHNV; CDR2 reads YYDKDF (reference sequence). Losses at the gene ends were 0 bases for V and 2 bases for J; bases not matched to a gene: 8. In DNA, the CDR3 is TGTGCCACCAGCAGAGATGGTAGCGGGAGTTTCCCCTACAATGAGCAGTTCTTC. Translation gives CATSRDGSGSFPYNEQFF.

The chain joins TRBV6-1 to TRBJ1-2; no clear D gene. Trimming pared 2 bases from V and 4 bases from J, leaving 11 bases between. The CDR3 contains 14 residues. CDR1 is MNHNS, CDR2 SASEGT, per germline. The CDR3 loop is CASSEPEGGYGYTF. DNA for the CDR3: TGTGCCAGCAGTGAACCTGAGGGAGGCTATGGCTACACCTTC.

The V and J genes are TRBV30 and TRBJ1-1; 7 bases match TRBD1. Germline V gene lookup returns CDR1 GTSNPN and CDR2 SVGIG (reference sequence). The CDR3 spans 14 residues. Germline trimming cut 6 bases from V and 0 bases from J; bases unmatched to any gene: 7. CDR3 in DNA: TGTGCCTGCCAACAGGGACAGATGAACACTGAAGCTTTCTTT. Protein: CACQQGQMNTEAFF.

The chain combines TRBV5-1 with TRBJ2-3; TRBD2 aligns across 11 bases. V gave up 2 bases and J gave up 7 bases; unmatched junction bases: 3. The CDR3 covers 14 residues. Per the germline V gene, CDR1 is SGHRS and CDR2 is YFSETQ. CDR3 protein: CASSLGTSGNTQYF. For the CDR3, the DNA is TGCGCCAGCAGCTTAGGGACTAGCGGTAATACGCAGTATTTT. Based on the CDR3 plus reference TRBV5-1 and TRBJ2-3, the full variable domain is KAGVTQTPRYLIKTRGQQVTLSCSPISGHRSVSWYQQTPGQGLQFLFEYFSETQRNKGNFPGRFSGRQFSNSRSEMNVSTLELGDSALYLCASSLGTSGNTQYFGPGTRLTVL.

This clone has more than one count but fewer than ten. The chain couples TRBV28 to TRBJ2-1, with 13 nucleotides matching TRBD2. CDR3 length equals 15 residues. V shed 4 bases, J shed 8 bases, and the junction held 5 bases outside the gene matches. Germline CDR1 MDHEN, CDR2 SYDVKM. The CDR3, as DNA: TGTGCCAGCAGTTCTGGACTAGCGGGAGTGGATGAGCAGTTCTTC. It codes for CASSSGLAGVDEQFF.

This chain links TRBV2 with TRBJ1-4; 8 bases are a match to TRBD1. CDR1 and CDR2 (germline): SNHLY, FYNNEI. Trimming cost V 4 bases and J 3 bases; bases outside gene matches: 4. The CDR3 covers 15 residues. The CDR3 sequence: CASSGRGLANEKLFF. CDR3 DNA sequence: TGTGCCAGCAGTGGCAGGGGGCTGGCTAATGAAAAACTGTTTTTT.

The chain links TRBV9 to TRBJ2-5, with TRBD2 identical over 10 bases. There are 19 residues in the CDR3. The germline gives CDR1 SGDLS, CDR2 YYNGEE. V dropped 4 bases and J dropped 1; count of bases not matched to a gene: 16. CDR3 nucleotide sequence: TGTGCCAGCAGCAATCCACGAGCGGGAGGGACTAGCGCCCAAGAGACCCAGTACTTC. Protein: CASSNPRAGGTSAQETQYF. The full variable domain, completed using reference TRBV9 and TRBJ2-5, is DSGVTQTPKHLITATGQRVTLRCSPRSGDLSVYWYQQSLDQGLQFLIQYYNGEERAKGNILERFSAQQFPDLHSELNLSSLELGDSALYFCASSNPRAGGTSAQETQYFGPGTRLLVL.

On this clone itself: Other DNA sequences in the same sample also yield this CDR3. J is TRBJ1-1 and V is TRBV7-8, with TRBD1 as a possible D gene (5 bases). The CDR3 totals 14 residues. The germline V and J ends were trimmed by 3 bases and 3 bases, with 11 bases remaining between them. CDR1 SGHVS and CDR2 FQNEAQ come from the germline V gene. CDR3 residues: CASSLPGGDTEAFF. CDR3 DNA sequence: TGTGCCAGCAGCTTGCCGGGGGGGGACACTGAAGCTTTCTTT.

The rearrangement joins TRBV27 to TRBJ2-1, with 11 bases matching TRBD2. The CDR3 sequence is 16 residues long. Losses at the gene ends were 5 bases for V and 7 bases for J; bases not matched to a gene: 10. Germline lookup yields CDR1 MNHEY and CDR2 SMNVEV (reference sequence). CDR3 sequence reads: CASSPGLAGGANEQFF. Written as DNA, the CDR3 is TGTGCCAGCAGTCCAGGGTTAGCGGGAGGGGCGAATGAGCAGTTCTTC.

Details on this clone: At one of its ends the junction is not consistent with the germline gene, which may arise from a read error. CDR3 amino acids: CSSSPSGVGYEQYF. For the CDR3, the DNA is TGTTCCAGCAGCCCTAGCGGGGTTGGGTACGAGCAGTACTTC. This rearrangement joins TRBV7-9 to TRBJ2-7; 9 bases are shared with TRBD2. This CDR3 has 14 amino acids. Per germline, CDR1 SEHNR and CDR2 FQNEAQ (reference sequence).